One and the same sample provided the 27 T cell receptor beta chains below, sequenced in a study of T cell repertoires in Merkel cell carcinoma (dated by TCRdb to the late 2010s). The library was obtained by the immunoSEQ multiplex PCR assay. This immuneACCESS table, as held by TCRdb, lists in-frame sequences with V and J called but not all clones. Of the missing ones, under half trace to an unresolved V gene in checked studies; the others have no known cause. This sample gives around 14,000 clones in total; roughly 80% of them show up just once. 17% of the sample comes from the top ten. The sample was tumor tissue. The source of these receptors is an adult with Merkel cell carcinoma.

This chain links TRBV5-4 with TRBJ1-1; D possibly corresponds to TRBD1 (6 bases). The CDR3 runs 15 residues. Germline V CDR1 and CDR2: SGHNT, YYREEE (reference sequence). The germline V and J ends were trimmed by 1 base and 5 bases, with 15 bases remaining between them. The CDR3: CASSLRLTGITEAFF. CDR3 coding DNA: TGTGCCAGCAGCTTGCGACTAACAGGGATAACTGAAGCTTTCTTT.

The chain couples TRBV6-6 to TRBJ2-7; TRBD1 is a possible D gene (6 bases). With 6 bases removed from V and 4 bases from J, the gap between germline ends came to 10 bases. Germline CDR1 reads MNHNY; CDR2 reads SVGAGI (reference sequence). This CDR3 region has 12 residues. DNA of the CDR3: TGTGCCAGCAGATTGGGACATTACGAGCAGTACTTC. Protein product: CASRLGHYEQYF.

The rearrangement uses TRBV30 and TRBJ2-3, with 8 bases lining up with TRBD2. J gave up 5 bases and V 4 bases, and 2 bases lay outside the gene matches. CDR3 length equals 12 residues. Per germline, CDR1 GTSNPN and CDR2 SVGIG (reference sequence). For the CDR3, the DNA is TGTGCCTGGAATCTAGCGGGAGATACGCAGTATTTT. Its protein is CAWNLAGDTQYF.

This clone appeared once. This chain links TRBV7-8 with TRBJ2-6, with D perhaps TRBD1 (6 bases). V lost 3 bases and J lost 1, with 19 bases in between. Germline CDR1 is SGHVS and CDR2 is FQNEAQ. The CDR3 totals 19 residues. The CDR3 DNA is TGTGCCAGCAGCTTGATCAGGGGTTTTCTCGGGTCTGGGGCCAACGTCCTGACTTTC. The encoded protein is CASSLIRGFLGSGANVLTF.

This rearrangement joins TRBV28 to TRBJ1-2; TRBD1 aligns across 7 bases. Per germline, CDR1 MDHEN and CDR2 SYDVKM. The CDR3 runs to 15 residues. The V and J ends lost 5 bases and 0 bases, in that order; junction bases with no gene match: 6. DNA for the CDR3: TGTGCCAGCAGTCTACCAGGGGGAGCTAACTATGGCTACACCTTC. This gives the protein CASSLPGGANYGYTF.

The J gene is TRBJ2-1, the V gene TRBV5-8; no definite D call. The CDR3 extends over 14 amino acids. V was clipped by 4 bases and J by 9 bases, with 17 bases between them. The germline CDR1 and CDR2 sequences are SGHTS and YDEGEE. The CDR3 loop reads CASSPLLESLEQFF. The DNA for the CDR3 is TGTGCCAGCAGCCCCTTATTAGAAAGTCTTGAGCAGTTCTTC.

CDR3 protein: CASSQGLAGGPYEQFF. The CDR3 nucleotides read TGTGCCAGCAGCCAGGGACTAGCGGGAGGGCCATATGAGCAGTTCTTC. The V and J genes are TRBV6-2 or TRBV6-3 and TRBJ2-1; 16 bases align to TRBD2. The CDR3 has 16 amino acids. Trimming at V came to 6 bases and at J to 8 bases, leaving 7 bases not matched to a gene. Looked up from germline, CDR1 is MNHEY and CDR2 is SVGEGT.

This clone came up once. The chain combines TRBV9 with TRBJ2-5, with TRBD2 as a possible D gene (5 bases). The V and J ends lost 3 bases and 5 bases respectively, with 14 bases between them. Germline CDR1 is SGDLS and CDR2 is YYNGEE. This CDR3 contains 14 residues. CDR3 bases: TGTGCCAGCAGCGGATCTAGCAGAAGGGAGACCCAGTACTTC. Its protein product is CASSGSSRRETQYF.

This clone was recorded once. Compared with germline, one end of the junction differs, possibly owing to a read error. V gene TRBV5-8 combines with J gene TRBJ1-2; D gene unclear. CDR3 length equals 11 residues. Looked up from germline, CDR1 is SGHTS and CDR2 is YDEGEE. The chain's CDR3 is CASSLPPGTRF. The CDR3 DNA is TGTGCCAGCAGCCTCCCGCCTGGAACAAGATTC.

This chain joins TRBV6-2 or TRBV6-3 and TRBJ2-7; D call uncertain. V lost 4 bases and J 9 bases, leaving 13 bases between the germline ends. The CDR3 runs 12 residues. CDR1 and CDR2 (germline): MNHEY, SVGEGT. CDR3 sequence (DNA): TGTGCCAGCAGTTCCGGACCGCTTGGGCAGTACTTC. Its protein is CASSSGPLGQYF.

The chain recombines TRBV27 with TRBJ2-1, with 7 bases identical to TRBD1. V shed 6 bases, J shed 2 bases, and the junction held 7 bases outside the gene matches. The CDR3 contains 15 residues. Germline loops: CDR1 MNHEY, CDR2 SMNVEV (reference sequence). As DNA, the CDR3 is TGTGCCAGCAGCCCCGCCGGGACAGCCTACAATGAGCAGTTCTTC. Its translation: CASSPAGTAYNEQFF.

The rearrangement uses TRBV15 and TRBJ1-5; D remains ambiguous. The CDR3 loop spans 14 amino acids. Germline CDR1 is LNHNV and CDR2 is YYDKDF (reference sequence). With 5 bases removed from V and 3 bases from J, the gap between germline ends came to 11 bases. The CDR3 is CATSPYGNNQPQHF. The DNA for the CDR3 is TGTGCCACCAGCCCCTATGGGAACAATCAGCCCCAGCATTTT.

The chain couples TRBV28 to TRBJ1-4; D unclear. CDR1 is MDHEN, CDR2 SYDVKM, per germline. CDR3 size: 16 residues. The germline V and J ends were trimmed by 1 base and 0 bases, with 9 bases remaining between them. In DNA, the CDR3 is TGTGCCAGCAGTTTATATCGACCAGCAACTAATGAAAAACTGTTTTTT. Translation gives CASSLYRPATNEKLFF.

This clone was counted only a few times. This chain joins TRBV9 and TRBJ2-7; D possibly corresponds to TRBD1 (5 bases). Germline V gene data show CDR1 as SGDLS and CDR2 as YYNGEE. The CDR3 sequence is 14 residues long. Trimming removed 0 bases from V and 2 bases from J, with 9 bases in between. This CDR3 is CASSVVPGPYEQYF. CDR3 DNA: TGTGCCAGCAGCGTAGTGCCAGGGCCCTACGAGCAGTACTTC.

The V gene is TRBV6-1, the J gene TRBJ2-7, with 11 nucleotides matching TRBD2. The germline V gene has CDR1 MNHNS and CDR2 SASEGT. The V gene end was trimmed by 2 bases and the J gene end by 0 bases; junction bases not matched to a gene: 6. This CDR3 comprises 17 residues. This chain's CDR3 is CASSEQLAGGPSYEQYF. The CDR3 region has the DNA TGTGCCAGCAGTGAACAATTAGCGGGAGGGCCCTCCTACGAGCAGTACTTC.

The J gene is TRBJ2-7, the V gene TRBV5-6, with TRBD1 identical over 7 bases. Trimming took 1 base from V and 5 from J; bases not matched to a gene: 9. This CDR3 region has 15 residues. CDR1 is SGHDT, CDR2 YYEEEE, per germline. The CDR3, as DNA: TGTGCCAGCAGCTTGTTTTCCAGGGGGTATAACGAGCAGTACTTC. Translating gives CASSLFSRGYNEQYF.

This clone is medium-sized within its sample. The chain carries TRBV4-1 and TRBJ1-2; 7 bases map to TRBD1. This CDR3 region has 13 residues. V lost 8 bases and J lost 5; bases outside the gene matches: 8. The germline CDR1 and CDR2 sequences are MGHRA and YSYEKL. CDR3 residues: CASRGTELYGYTF. CDR3 sequence (DNA): TGCGCCAGCCGCGGGACAGAACTGTATGGCTACACCTTC.

This clone is labeled medium-sized (0.01 to 0.1%). The chain employs TRBV19 and TRBJ2-3, with D perhaps matching TRBD2 (6 bases). Germline CDR1 reads LNHDA; CDR2 reads SQIVND (reference sequence). Trimming removed 8 bases from V and 4 bases from J, with 16 bases in between. The CDR3 has 14 amino acids. CDR3 region: CASGPGLPPDTQYF. Here the CDR3 DNA reads TGTGCCAGTGGTCCGGGACTGCCTCCAGATACGCAGTATTTT.

This clone was detected once. The CDR3 loop is CASSQLTGMNTEAFF. The CDR3 DNA reads TGCGCCAGCAGCCAATTGACAGGGATGAACACTGAAGCTTTCTTT. The chain couples TRBV4-1 to TRBJ1-1, with 7 bases aligning to TRBD1. This CDR3 comprises 15 residues. CDR1 is MGHRA, CDR2 YSYEKL, per germline. The V gene end was trimmed by 2 bases and the J gene end by 0 bases; junction bases not matched to a gene: 3.

DNA for the CDR3: TGTGCCAGCAGCCCCACCGGGGCGATCTATGGCTACACCTTC. Protein sequence: CASSPTGAIYGYTF. This rearrangement joins TRBV14 to TRBJ1-2; TRBD1 is a possible D gene (5 bases). V shed 4 bases and J shed 4 bases, with 13 bases lying between them. CDR1 is SGHDN, CDR2 FVKESK, per germline. The CDR3 contains 14 residues. Supplemented by reference TRBV14 and TRBJ1-2, the full variable domain reads EAGVTQFPSHSVIEKGQTVTLRCDPISGHDNLYWYRRVMGKEIKFLLHFVKESKQDESGMPNNRFLAERTGGTYSTLKVQPAELEDSGVYFCASSPTGAIYGYTFGSGTRLTVV.

This chain connects TRBV4-1 to TRBJ2-7; D might be TRBD1 or TRBD2, each matching 6 bases. This CDR3 spans 15 amino acids. The V end was cut by 0 bases, the J end by 4 bases, with 13 bases between. Germline V lookup: CDR1 MGHRA, CDR2 YSYEKL. The CDR3 region is CASSQDQGTLYEQYF. The CDR3 nucleotides are TGCGCCAGCAGCCAAGATCAGGGGACTTTGTACGAGCAGTACTTC.

This rearrangement joins TRBV7-8 to TRBJ1-6; 7 positions agree with TRBD1. The germline CDR1 and CDR2 sequences are SGHVS and FQNEAQ. J lost 7 bases, V lost 5 bases, and 8 bases had no gene match. CDR3 length: 15 residues. DNA of the CDR3: TGTGCCAGCAGCGCCACAGGGGCGGACAATTCACCCCTCCACTTT. Its protein is CASSATGADNSPLHF. The full variable domain, completed using reference TRBV7-8 and TRBJ1-6, is GAGVSQSPRYKVAKRGQDVALRCDPISGHVSLFWYQQALGQGPEFLTYFQNEAQLDKSGLPSDRFFAERPEGSVSTLKIQRTQQEDSAVYLCASSATGADNSPLHFGNGTRLTVT.

The CDR3 loop reads CASSQEGLLSYEQYF. The CDR3 DNA sequence: TGTGCCAGCAGCCAAGAGGGGTTGCTCTCCTACGAGCAGTACTTC. The rearrangement links TRBV4-2 to TRBJ2-7; D is uncertain. The germline V gene has CDR1 LGHNA and CDR2 YNFKEQ. The CDR3 runs 15 residues. V lost 0 bases and J lost 0, with 9 bases in between.

V usage is TRBV2 and J usage is TRBJ2-7; D unresolved. The CDR3 is 13 residues long. V was pared by 4 bases and J by 0 bases, with 7 bases between. The germline CDR1 and CDR2 sequences are SNHLY and FYNNEI. The CDR3 spells CASSVGFSYEQYF. CDR3 sequence (DNA): TGTGCCAGCAGTGTGGGCTTCTCCTACGAGCAGTACTTC.

The J gene is TRBJ1-1, the V gene TRBV7-9; no reliable D call. The germline CDR1 and CDR2 sequences are SEHNR and FQNEAQ (reference sequence). This CDR3 comprises 14 residues. Trimming pared 7 bases from V and 6 bases from J, leaving 18 bases between. As DNA, the CDR3 is TGTGCCAGCACCCGATTGGACGCTGCCCCTGAAGCTTTCTTT. Translated: CASTRLDAAPEAFF. Supplemented by reference TRBV7-9 and TRBJ1-1, the full variable domain reads DTGVSQNPRHKITKRGQNVTFRCDPISEHNRLYWYRQTLGQGPEFLTYFQNEAQLEKSRLLSDRFSAERPKGSFSTLEIQRTEQGDSAMYLCASTRLDAAPEAFFGQGTRLTVV.

The chain combines TRBV12-3 or TRBV12-4 with TRBJ2-7; D may be TRBD1 (6 bases). V dropped 5 bases and J dropped 6 bases, with 8 bases sitting between them. The CDR3 spans 11 residues. Here the CDR3 reads CASSRRGEQYF. CDR3 nucleotides: TGTGCCAGCAGTCGCAGGGGCGAGCAGTACTTC.

The V gene is TRBV6-4, the J gene TRBJ2-3, with a possible D match to TRBD1 (5 bases). CDR1 is MRHNA and CDR2 is SNTAGT in the germline V gene. V lost 3 bases, J lost 9 bases, and 13 bases lay in between. This CDR3 comprises 13 residues. CDR3 in amino acids: CASSEAETATQYF. As DNA, the CDR3 is TGTGCCAGCAGTGAGGCCGAGACAGCCACGCAGTATTTT.